This TCR beta chain was profiled in a study of regulatory T cells in long-lasting Graves disease. Construction of TCR beta libraries relied on iRepertoire HTBI primers and on Arm-PCR targeting CDR3 regions. TCRdb passed the multiplex PCR reads through MiXCR, listing each CDR3 protein once. The sample yields some 600,000 distinct CDR3 sequences, around 15% seen once. The length of the CDR3 is 13 residues. The V gene's germline CDR1 is MNHEY and CDR2 SVGEGT. The V and J ends lost 0 bases and 6 bases respectively, with 5 bases between them. This clonotype has more than one count but fewer than ten. The time point was: newly diagnosed GD, antithyroid drugs for less than 3 months. The TCR library was prepared using RNA isolated from PBMCs. The same sample was also studied in work on T cells in Graves' hyperthyroidism and ophthalmopathy. Per that study: An initial round of RT-PCR targeting the TCR CDR3 relied on the HTBI primer set.

The TCR comes from a young man with Graves disease. The rearrangement joins TRBV6-2 or TRBV6-3 to TRBJ2-2; D remains ambiguous. The sample here was peripheral blood mononuclear cells (PBMCs), taken at new diagnosis, from a patient treated with antithyroid drugs. CDR3 sequence (DNA): TGTGCCAGCAGTTACTCTGTCGCCGGGGAGCTGTTTTTT. Protein: CASSYSVAGELFF.